This TCR beta chain was captured by sequencing in a study of technical replicates of blood from a few donors. The repertoire was sequenced with immunoSEQ multiplex PCR; TCRdb's copy has only in-frame clones and lacks some. The top ten hold around 0.22% of the sample, which has about 100,000 clones, 90% to 95% seen once. The source of this sequence is a human donor in good health. The material sequenced was T cells isolated from PBMCs.

DNA for the CDR3: TGTGCCAGTAGTATTCCCTGGTCCTATCCGGAGACCCAGTACTTC. Its translation: CASSIPWSYPETQYF. This chain links TRBV19 with TRBJ2-5, with unresolved D. There are 15 residues in the CDR3. V was cut by 3 bases and J by 5 bases, with 16 bases left in between. Germline CDR1 and CDR2: LNHDA and SQIVND (reference sequence).